This entry concerns a single TCR beta chain. The germline V gene encodes CDR1 SQVTM and CDR2 ANQGSEA. The CDR3 runs to 14 residues. These data come from a study of T cells expressing NK-cell markers. Reprocessing the 5' RACE reads, TCRdb reports a single entry for every CDR3 protein and omits DNA. The table lists 200,000 to 300,000 distinct CDR3 sequences. The clonotype originates from a man between 18 and 29 years old in good health. Sequencing input: blood T cells: a sorted CD56 or NKG2C T cell subset, CD4+ or CD8+ T cells, or bulk PBMC T cells (not recorded which). The chain recombines TRBV29-1 with TRBJ2-7. The CDR3 sequence: CSALRSGSTYEQYF.